Listed below are T cell receptor beta chains from one sample, sequenced in a study of Graves' ophthalmopathy and Graves' hyperthyroidism. A single record per CDR3 protein comes from TCRdb applying MiXCR to the multiplex PCR reads. The sample carries roughly 700,000 distinct CDR3 sequences, roughly 41% recorded once. Source material: peripheral blood. All receptors derive from an adult man with Graves' ophthalmopathy. CDR3s leave out the opening cysteine and the closing phenylalanine or tryptophan.

j_call v_call cdr3_aa
TRBJ2-7 TRBV7-7 ASSAGFAYEQY
TRBJ1-4 TRBV29-1 SVMGQTATNEKLF
TRBJ2-2 TRBV24-1 ATRPSRGLTGELF
TRBJ2-5 TRBV5-4 ASSLKGAGGTQY
TRBJ1-1 TRBV4-3 ASSQEGAALGTEAF
TRBJ1-4 TRBV12-3/TRBV12-4 ASRPAPTSNEKLF
TRBJ2-2 TRBV7-9 ASTPRAQTGELF
TRBJ2-5 TRBV10-3 ASSYSTGGRETQY
TRBJ2-7 TRBV7-9 ASSPLAGGPSEQY
TRBJ1-5 TRBV7-9 ASSQRWGGSKSNQPQH
TRBJ2-6 TRBV10-3 AITGGGRGAGANVLT
TRBJ1-5 TRBV30 AWSVNGRGYNQPQH